This T cell receptor beta chain was captured by sequencing in a study of T cells in Graves' hyperthyroidism and ophthalmopathy. Study results and limitations: The model made its ophthalmopathy prediction, and onset followed a median around 6.5 months later.

Amplified TCR beta CDR3 regions derived from RNA transcripts. A first-round RT-PCR of the TCR CDR3 used the HTBI primer set. TCRdb independently ran MiXCR on the multiplex PCR reads; one entry per CDR3 protein. The sample consists of about 600,000 distinct CDR3 sequences, 15% to 20% of them appearing once. Trimming removed 3 bases from V and 3 bases from J; junction bases left unmatched: 5. This CDR3 has 16 residues. CDR1 is MDHEN, CDR2 SYDVKM, per germline. This clonotype was detected ten times or more. Its antigen remains unknown. The receptor was derived from a woman between 40 and 50 years old with Graves' ophthalmopathy. The chain uses TRBV28 and TRBJ2-2, with 9 bases identical to TRBD1. The specimen was blood. For the CDR3, the DNA is TGTGCCAGCAGTTTTGGGGACAGGGCCCACACCGGGGAGCTGTTTTTT. Translation gives CASSFGDRAHTGELFF.